The clone carrying this TCR beta chain has at least ten counts. Its target is unknown. The CDR3 sequence is 16 residues long. CDR1 and CDR2 (germline): MDHEN, SYDVKM. V dropped 8 bases and J dropped 8; count of bases not matched to a gene: 14. These data belong to a study of T cells in Graves' hyperthyroidism and ophthalmopathy. Overall study findings and caveats: Blood also held most thyroid clonotypes expanded beyond 0.001.

TCR beta CDR3 sequences were amplified from RNA transcripts. In the first-round RT-PCR of the TCR CDR3, the HTBI primer set was used. Each CDR3 protein is one row after TCRdb ran MiXCR on the multiplex PCR reads. The sample includes 730,000 or so distinct CDR3 sequences, approximately 18% seen only once; the top ten take approximately 16%. Reasons for excluding patients were uncontrolled infection, other autoimmune disease, pregnancy or lactation. Ahead of any ophthalmopathy symptoms, the blood sample was obtained at the first diagnosis of hyperthyroidism. Source material for PBMCs was around 10 ml fresh peripheral blood.

The V gene is TRBV28, the J gene TRBJ2-1; 11 positions match TRBD2. This receptor was identified in a woman between 50 and 59 years old with Graves' hyperthyroidism that later progressed to Graves' ophthalmopathy. The source material was blood. The CDR3 DNA is TGTGCCAGCCGAGTTTATATCCTAGCGGGGGGTGATGAGCAGTTCTTC. The encoded protein is CASRVYILAGGDEQFF.